This passage covers 9 T cell receptor beta chains from one sample sequenced in a study of CD8 T cells in acute hepatitis C reinfection. Generated by immunoSEQ multiplex PCR, the TCRdb table keeps only in-frame clones and is missing some. The sample has about 38,000 clones, 87% seen once. Documented time point: naive CD8 control sorted from an acute-time-point sample. Sequencing was carried out using naive CD8+ T cells from PBMCs. The receptors were gathered from a man between 25 and 39 years old with chronic hepatitis C.

The rearrangement joins TRBV19 to TRBJ2-1, with D perhaps TRBD2 (6 bases). There are 15 residues in the CDR3. Germline V gene lookup returns CDR1 LNHDA and CDR2 SQIVND (reference sequence). Trimming removed 5 bases from V and 5 bases from J, with 16 bases in between. The CDR3 here is CASSQWSGSHNEQFF. The CDR3 DNA follows: TGTGCCAGTAGTCAATGGAGCGGGTCCCACAATGAGCAGTTCTTC. Together with reference TRBV19 and TRBJ2-1, the CDR3 gives the full variable domain: DGGITQSPKYLFRKEGQNVTLSCEQNLNHDAMYWYRQDPGQGLRLIYYSQIVNDFQKGDIAEGYSVSREKKESFPLTVTSAQKNPTAFYLCASSQWSGSHNEQFFGPGTRLTVL.

Here the CDR3 reads CATSRVRVGGGNGGIQYF. Here the CDR3 DNA reads TGTGCCACCAGCAGAGTTCGAGTTGGCGGGGGGAATGGCGGGATTCAGTACTTC. The chain uses TRBV15 and TRBJ2-4; TRBD2 matches at 8 bases. Trimming took 1 base from V and 10 from J; bases not matched to a gene: 18. Looked up from germline, CDR1 is LNHNV and CDR2 is YYDKDF (reference sequence). The CDR3 totals 18 residues.

This clone has just one count. An end of the junction does not agree with germline; a read error may underlie this. The V and J genes are TRBV6-1 and TRBJ2-7, with D perhaps TRBD1 (5 bases). The CDR3 spans 16 residues. Looked up from germline, CDR1 is MNHNS and CDR2 is SASEGT. CDR3 sequence: CASRDASAGHPYEQYF. CDR3 DNA: TGTGCCAGCCGTGATGCATCGGCAGGGCATCCCTACGAGCAGTACTTC.

The chain couples TRBV7-2 to TRBJ2-7; D is perhaps TRBD2 (5 bases). This CDR3 is built from 15 residues. Germline assignment: CDR1 SGHTA and CDR2 FQGNSA. Deletions cut 5 bases from V and 4 bases from J, with 18 bases between. The CDR3 nucleotides read TGTGCCAGCAGCGGGGATCTGATGGGAGAATACGAGCAGTACTTC. Its translation is CASSGDLMGEYEQYF.

CDR3 coding DNA: TGTGCCAGCAGCTTGGCCGGGGGGGGAGAAAAACTGTTTTTT. This translates into CASSLAGGGEKLFF. V gene TRBV5-4 combines with J gene TRBJ1-4, with a tentative D call TRBD1 (5 bases). CDR3 length: 14 amino acids. Trimming took 0 bases from V and 8 from J, leaving 11 bases between them. Germline V lookup: CDR1 SGHNT, CDR2 YYREEE (reference sequence).

V is TRBV29-1 and J is TRBJ2-7; TRBD2 is a possible D gene (5 bases). V was trimmed by 4 bases and J by 6 bases, leaving 7 bases between them. Germline values: CDR1 SQVTM, CDR2 ANQGSEA. There are 10 residues in the CDR3. CDR3 DNA: TGCAGCGTTGGCGCGGGCGAGCAGTACTTC. This gives the protein CSVGAGEQYF.

CDR3 nucleotides: TGCGCCAGCAGCCAAGATGCCGGGGGGCCCTCCAATGAGCAGTTCTTC. Protein product: CASSQDAGGPSNEQFF. The rearrangement joins TRBV4-3 to TRBJ2-1; possible D gene TRBD2, 7 bases. Per the germline V gene, CDR1 is LGHNA and CDR2 is YSLEER. The CDR3 has 16 residues. With 0 bases removed from V and 6 bases from J, the gap between germline ends came to 15 bases.

The rearrangement links TRBV15 to TRBJ1-5; D is ambiguous. The CDR3 has 15 residues. Germline V gene lookup returns CDR1 LNHNV and CDR2 YYDKDF (reference sequence). V was clipped by 5 bases and J by 6 bases, with 17 bases between them. CDR3 nucleotide sequence: TGTGCCACCAGCCTTGAAAGTCGGTTATCTCAGCCCCAGCATTTT. It yields the protein CATSLESRLSQPQHF.

V gene TRBV19 combines with J gene TRBJ1-5; 10 nucleotides agree with TRBD1. After removal of 10 bases from V and 4 bases from J, the junction contained 10 bases not matched to a gene. CDR3 length: 15 amino acids. Germline lookup yields CDR1 LNHDA and CDR2 SQIVND (reference sequence). CDR3 sequence: CATSWDRGLNQPQHF. The CDR3 DNA sequence: TGTGCCACTTCCTGGGACAGGGGATTGAATCAGCCCCAGCATTTT. Combining the CDR3 with reference TRBV19 and TRBJ1-5 gives the whole variable domain DGGITQSPKYLFRKEGQNVTLSCEQNLNHDAMYWYRQDPGQGLRLIYYSQIVNDFQKGDIAEGYSVSREKKESFPLTVTSAQKNPTAFYLCATSWDRGLNQPQHFGDGTRLSIL.